Below, one T cell receptor (beta chain) is given with its context. Its antigen is unknown. The sample belongs to a study of cytomegalovirus exposure and HLA in healthy donors. Researchers ran the PCR with 60 Vbeta and 13 Jbeta primers. Original processing notes: In a later analysis, of 80 million to 90 million unique beta chains, about 12 million appeared in at least two donors. Using immunoSEQ multiplex PCR, the repertoire was profiled, and TCRdb retains in-frame clones only, with some absent. The V and J calls and clone size are taken from that table; D and trimming were inferred from the DNA. Seen here are roughly 250,000 clones, 75% to 90% observed once, and the top ten hold 0.3%. Study outcomes and limitations: Most subjects had HLA-A and HLA-B alleles reportedly predicted accurately by TCR beta sequences. Researchers counted around 180 TCR beta chains as cytomegalovirus-associated.

CDR3 length equals 17 residues. Trimming at V came to 4 bases and at J to 0 bases, leaving 8 bases not matched to a gene. Per germline, CDR1 SGHRS and CDR2 YFSETQ. The receptor was derived from a girl aged 2 to 10 in good health and CMV-seronegative. Sequencing was carried out using PBMCs. This sequence joins TRBV5-1 and TRBJ1-3; TRBD1 aligns across 9 bases. The DNA of the CDR3 is TGCGCCAGCAGCCCGAGTCAGGACAGGGGCTCTGGAAACACCATATATTTT. Protein: CASSPSQDRGSGNTIYF.